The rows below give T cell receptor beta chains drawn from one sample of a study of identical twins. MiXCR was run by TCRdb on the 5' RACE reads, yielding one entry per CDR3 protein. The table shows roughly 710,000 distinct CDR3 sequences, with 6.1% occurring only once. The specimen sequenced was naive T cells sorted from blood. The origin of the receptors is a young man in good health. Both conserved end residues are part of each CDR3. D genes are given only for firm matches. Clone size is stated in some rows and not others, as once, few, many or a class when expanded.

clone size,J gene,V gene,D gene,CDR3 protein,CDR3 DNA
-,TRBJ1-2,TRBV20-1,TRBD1,CSAKTGGVYGYTF,TGCAGTGCTAAGACAGGGGGCGTGTATGGCTACACCTTC
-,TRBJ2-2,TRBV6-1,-,CASSFYANTGELFF,TGTGCCAGCTCATTTTACGCGAACACCGGGGAGCTGTTTTTT
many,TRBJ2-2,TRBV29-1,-,CSVHGTFTGELFF,TGCAGCGTTCACGGGACTTTCACCGGGGAGCTGTTTTTT
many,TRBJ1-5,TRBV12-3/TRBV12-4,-,CASSFRARQPQHF,TGTGCCAGCAGTTTTCGTGCGAGGCAGCCCCAGCATTTT
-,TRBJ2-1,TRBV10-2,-,CASSGSVGMTEQFF,TGCGCCAGCAGTGGGTCGGTTGGGATGACTGAGCAGTTCTTC
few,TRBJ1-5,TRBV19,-,CASRFGVNQPQHF,TGTGCCAGTAGGTTTGGGGTCAATCAGCCCCAGCATTTT
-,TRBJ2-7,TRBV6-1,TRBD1,CASAPGTGGYEQYF,TGTGCCAGCGCTCCCGGGACAGGGGGCTACGAGCAGTACTTC
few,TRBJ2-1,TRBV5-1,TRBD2,CASSLGLAGGNNEQFF,TGCGCCAGCAGCCTCGGACTAGCGGGAGGGAACAATGAGCAGTTCTTC
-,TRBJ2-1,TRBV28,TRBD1,CASSPATGWFNEQFF,TGTGCCAGCAGTCCCGCGACAGGGTGGTTCAATGAGCAGTTCTTC
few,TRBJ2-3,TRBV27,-,CACRGWDTQYF,TGTGCATGCAGGGGTTGGGATACGCAGTATTTT
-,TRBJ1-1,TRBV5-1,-,CASDLRGDGVTEAFF,TGCGCCAGCGACTTAAGAGGGGATGGGGTCACTGAAGCTTTCTTT
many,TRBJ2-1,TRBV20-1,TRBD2,CSARATGTSGTYNEQFF,TGCAGTGCTAGAGCCACCGGGACTAGCGGAACCTACAATGAGCAGTTCTTC
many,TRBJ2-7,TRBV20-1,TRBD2,CSARVALARGGYEQYF,TGCAGTGCTAGAGTTGCACTAGCGCGGGGAGGCTACGAGCAGTACTTC
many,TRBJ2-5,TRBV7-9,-,CASSTIPGETQYF,TGTGCCAGCAGCACTATCCCGGGTGAGACCCAGTACTTC
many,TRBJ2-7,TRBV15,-,CATSRDPGQGQYF,TGTGCCACCAGCAGAGATCCAGGTCAAGGGCAGTACTTC
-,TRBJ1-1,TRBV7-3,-,CASSLTPRGNTEAFF,TGTGCCAGCAGCTTAACGCCGAGGGGGAACACTGAAGCTTTCTTT
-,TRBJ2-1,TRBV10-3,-,CATREGANEQFF,TGTGCCACCAGGGAGGGGGCCAATGAGCAGTTCTTC
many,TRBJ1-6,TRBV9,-,CASSALSSYNSPLHF,TGTGCCAGCAGCGCATTAAGCTCCTATAATTCACCCCTCCACTTT
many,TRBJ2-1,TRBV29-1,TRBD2,CSVPPGLADDEQFF,TGCAGCGTGCCCCCGGGACTAGCGGACGATGAGCAGTTCTTC
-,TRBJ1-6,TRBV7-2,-,CASSPGPPSSYNSPLHF,TGTGCCAGCAGCCCGGGCCCCCCTAGCTCCTATAATTCACCCCTCCACTTT
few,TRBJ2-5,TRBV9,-,CASSASQGPGETQYF,TGTGCCAGCAGCGCGTCCCAGGGCCCCGGGGAGACCCAGTACTTC
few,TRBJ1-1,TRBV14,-,CASSQYFSVSLNTEAFF,TGTGCCAGCAGCCAATATTTTTCAGTCAGTTTGAACACTGAAGCTTTCTTT
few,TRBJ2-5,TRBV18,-,CASSPIPGQQQETQYF,TGTGCCAGCTCACCCATCCCGGGACAACAACAAGAGACCCAGTACTTC
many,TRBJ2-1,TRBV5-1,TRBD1,CASSKRQGPGEQFF,TGCGCCAGCAGCAAGCGACAGGGGCCAGGTGAGCAGTTCTTC
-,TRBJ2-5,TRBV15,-,CATSLYQETQYF,TGTGCCACCAGCCTGTACCAAGAGACCCAGTACTTC
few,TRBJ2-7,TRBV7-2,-,CASSPARTRLYEQYF,TGTGCCAGCAGCCCCGCAAGGACTCGTCTCTACGAGCAGTACTTC
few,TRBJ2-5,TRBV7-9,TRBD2,CAIRSGTSDLETQYF,TGTGCCATTAGATCGGGGACTAGCGATTTGGAGACCCAGTACTTC
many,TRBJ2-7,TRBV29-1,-,CSVGSVYEQYF,TGCAGCGTTGGGTCCGTTTACGAGCAGTACTTC
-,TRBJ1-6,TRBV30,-,CAWSVGGGNSPLHF,TGTGCCTGGAGTGTGGGGGGCGGAAATTCACCCCTCCACTTT
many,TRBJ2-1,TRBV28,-,CASRDGGGYSYNEQFF,TGTGCCAGCAGGGACGGAGGGGGCTACTCCTACAATGAGCAGTTCTTC
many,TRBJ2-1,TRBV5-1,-,CASTDTGTPLPYNEQFF,TGCGCCAGCACCGACACCGGGACCCCGCTTCCCTACAATGAGCAGTTCTTC
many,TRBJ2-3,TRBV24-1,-,CAAPGRVNHTQYF,TGTGCCGCCCCGGGACGGGTGAATCATACGCAGTATTTT
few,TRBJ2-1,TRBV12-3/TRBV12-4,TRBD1,CASSFRQGSYNEQFF,TGTGCCAGCAGTTTCAGACAGGGGTCCTACAATGAGCAGTTCTTC
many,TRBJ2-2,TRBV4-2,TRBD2,CASSQDLWASGRLTGELFF,TGTGCCAGCAGCCAAGATCTATGGGCTAGCGGGAGGCTCACCGGGGAGCTGTTTTTT
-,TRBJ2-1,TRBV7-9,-,CASSSWGAAKIYNEQFF,TGTGCCAGCAGCTCGTGGGGCGCAGCCAAGATCTACAATGAGCAGTTCTTC
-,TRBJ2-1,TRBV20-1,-,CSASRTANEQFF,TGCAGTGCTAGCAGGACTGCCAATGAGCAGTTCTTC
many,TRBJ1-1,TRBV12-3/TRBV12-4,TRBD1,CASSPDRATTEAFF,TGTGCCAGCAGCCCTGACAGGGCGACCACTGAAGCTTTCTTT
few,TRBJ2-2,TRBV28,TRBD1,CASSFGTGITGELFF,TGTGCCAGCAGTTTTGGGACAGGGATCACCGGGGAGCTGTTTTTT
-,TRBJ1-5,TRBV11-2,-,CASRDGGIYSNQPQHF,TGTGCCAGCCGGGACGGGGGGATCTATAGCAATCAGCCCCAGCATTTT
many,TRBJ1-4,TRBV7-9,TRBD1,CASSLATPDRVNEKLFF,TGTGCCAGCAGCTTAGCGACCCCGGACAGGGTGAACGAAAAACTGTTTTTT
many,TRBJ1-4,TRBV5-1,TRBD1,CASTADRENEKLFF,TGCGCCAGCACCGCCGACAGGGAGAATGAAAAACTGTTTTTT
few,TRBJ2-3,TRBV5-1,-,CASSFDHKDTQYF,TGCGCCAGCAGCTTTGACCACAAAGATACGCAGTATTTT
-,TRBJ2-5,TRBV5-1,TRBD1,CASSPQGAYEETQYF,TGCGCCAGCAGCCCACAGGGGGCTTACGAAGAGACCCAGTACTTC
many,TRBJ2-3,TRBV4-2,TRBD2,CASSHLAGEVDTQYF,TGTGCCAGCAGCCATCTAGCGGGAGAGGTGGATACGCAGTATTTT
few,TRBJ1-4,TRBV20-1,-,CSAREGVKKEKLFF,TGCAGTGCTAGAGAAGGGGTGAAGAAAGAAAAACTGTTTTTT
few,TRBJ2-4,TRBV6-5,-,CASSSQGNIQYF,TGTGCCAGCAGTTCACAGGGAAACATTCAGTACTTC
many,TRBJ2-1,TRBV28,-,CASDDSRSSYYNEQFF,TGTGCCAGCGATGACTCCCGGTCCTCATACTACAATGAGCAGTTCTTC
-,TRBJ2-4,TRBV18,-,CASSPTGLNIQYF,TGTGCCAGCTCACCTACAGGGTTGAACATTCAGTACTTC
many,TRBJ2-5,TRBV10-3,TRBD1,CAISRQGQETQYF,TGTGCCATCAGCCGACAGGGACAAGAGACCCAGTACTTC
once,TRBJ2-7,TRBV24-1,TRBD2,CATAIAGGRGEQYF,TGTGCCACCGCTATCGCGGGCGGGAGAGGCGAGCAGTACTTC
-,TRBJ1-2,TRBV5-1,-,CASSLSSYGYTF,TGCGCCAGCAGCTTGAGCTCCTATGGCTACACCTTC
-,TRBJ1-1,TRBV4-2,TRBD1,CASRNRGSNTEAFF,TGTGCCAGTAGGAACAGGGGATCGAACACTGAAGCTTTCTTT
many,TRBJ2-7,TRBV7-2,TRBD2,CASSLAKSGRSGPEQYF,TGTGCCAGCAGCTTAGCGAAAAGCGGGAGAAGCGGGCCCGAGCAGTACTTC
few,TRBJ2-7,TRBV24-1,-,CATSDPRGADEQYF,TGTGCCACCAGTGACCCCCGAGGGGCCGACGAGCAGTACTTC